This passage covers 23 T cell receptor beta chains from one sample sequenced in a study of cytomegalovirus exposure and HLA in healthy donors. The PCR ran on 60 Vbeta and 13 Jbeta primers. TCRdb's copy holds only in-frame clones and misses some; the assay was immunoSEQ multiplex PCR. The table records around 150,000 clones, around four fifths of them present only once. The material sequenced was PBMCs. These receptors all come from a woman between 45 and 65 years old in good health and CMV-seronegative.

The V call is TRBV29-1, the J call TRBJ1-2, with TRBD1 matching over 9 bases. The germline V gene encodes CDR1 SQVTM and CDR2 ANQGSEA. V dropped 4 bases and J dropped 8; count of bases not matched to a gene: 11. The CDR3 runs 14 residues. CDR3 bases: TGCAGCGTTGCTAGGGGACAGGGAGGAGAAGGCTACACCTTC. Its translation is CSVARGQGGEGYTF.

The V gene is TRBV30, the J gene TRBJ1-1; 7 nucleotides align to TRBD1. The CDR3 runs to 13 residues. After removal of 0 bases from V and 4 bases from J, the junction contained 2 bases not matched to a gene. Germline values: CDR1 GTSNPN, CDR2 SVGIG (reference sequence). The CDR3 here is CAWSVGTATEAFF. DNA for the CDR3: TGTGCCTGGAGTGTAGGGACAGCCACTGAAGCTTTCTTT. The full variable domain, completed using reference TRBV30 and TRBJ1-1, is SQTIHQWPATLVQPVGSPLSLECTVEGTSNPNLYWYRQAAGRGLQLLFYSVGIGQISSEVPQNLSASRPQDRQFILSSKKLLLSDSGFYLCAWSVGTATEAFFGQGTRLTVV.

The J gene is TRBJ1-2, the V gene TRBV6-5, with 9 bases that match TRBD1. V shed 5 bases, J shed 7 bases, and the junction held 11 bases outside the gene matches. The CDR3 spans 15 residues. Looked up from germline, CDR1 is MNHEY and CDR2 is SVGAGI. The CDR3: CASSRQGGVSSGYTF. CDR3 DNA: TGTGCCAGCAGTAGACAGGGGGGGGTCTCATCTGGCTACACCTTC.

This chain links TRBV7-2 with TRBJ1-5, with 7 bases that match TRBD1. There are 16 residues in the CDR3. The trim removed 5 bases at V and 2 bases at J, leaving 9 bases unmatched. Germline lookup yields CDR1 SGHTA and CDR2 FQGNSA. The CDR3 region is CASSGEQGLRNQPQHF. CDR3 sequence (DNA): TGTGCCAGCAGCGGAGAACAGGGGTTGCGCAATCAGCCCCAGCATTTT.

V gene TRBV7-2 combines with J gene TRBJ1-5, with 8 bases matching TRBD1. V was pared by 2 bases and J by 4 bases, with 4 bases of the junction left unmatched. Germline loops: CDR1 SGHTA, CDR2 FQGNSA. The CDR3 is 15 residues long. In DNA, the CDR3 is TGTGCCAGCAGCTTAAACACAGGGGGGAATCAGCCCCAGCATTTT. It translates to CASSLNTGGNQPQHF.

V gene TRBV20-1 combines with J gene TRBJ2-7; D might be TRBD1 (6 bases). The length of the CDR3 is 11 residues. V lost 6 bases and J lost 13, with 19 bases in between. Germline V gene lookup returns CDR1 DFQATT and CDR2 SNEGSKA (reference sequence). As DNA, the CDR3 is TGCAGTGCGTCACAGGGAACCCAGCGATACTTC. As protein: CSASQGTQRYF.

The chain couples TRBV27 to TRBJ1-3; a possible D gene is TRBD1 (6 bases). V was pared by 8 bases and J by 2 bases, with 13 bases between. The CDR3 length is 14 residues. In germline, CDR1 is MNHEY, CDR2 SMNVEV (reference sequence). Written as DNA, the CDR3 is TGTGCCAGCGGGCGGGGGCCACCTGGAAACACCATATATTTT. Its protein is CASGRGPPGNTIYF.

The chain recombines TRBV7-9 with TRBJ1-4, with a weak D call TRBD1 (5 bases). The ends were cut back, 1 base at V and 17 bases at J, with 20 bases in the middle. CDR3 size: 14 residues. Germline V gene lookup returns CDR1 SEHNR and CDR2 FQNEAQ (reference sequence). The CDR3 loop reads CASSLEGVGSKAFF. For the CDR3, the DNA is TGTGCCAGCAGCTTAGAAGGGGTCGGCAGTAAAGCCTTTTTT. Combining the CDR3 with reference TRBV7-9 and TRBJ1-4 gives the whole variable domain DTGVSQNPRHKITKRGQNVTFRCDPISEHNRLYWYRQTLGQGPEFLTYFQNEAQLEKSRLLSDRFSAERPKGSFSTLEIQRTEQGDSAMYLCASSLEGVGSKAFFGSGTQLSVL.

The gene calls are TRBV15 and TRBJ1-4, with 8 bases aligning to TRBD1. Trimming removed 8 bases from V and 2 bases from J; junction bases left unmatched: 7. This CDR3 comprises 15 residues. CDR1 is LNHNV, CDR2 YYDKDF, per germline (reference sequence). The CDR3 spells CATLDRAATNEKLFF. CDR3 nucleotide sequence: TGTGCCACCTTGGACAGGGCTGCGACTAATGAAAAACTGTTTTTT.

The chain joins TRBV11-2 to TRBJ2-1, with unresolved D. Germline V CDR1 and CDR2: SGHAT, FQNNGV. The CDR3 covers 11 residues. With 5 bases removed from V and 3 bases from J, the gap between germline ends came to 2 bases. Here the CDR3 reads CASSHYNEQFF. The DNA for the CDR3 is TGTGCCAGCAGCCACTACAATGAGCAGTTCTTC.

V gene TRBV7-2 combines with J gene TRBJ2-7; 8 bases map to TRBD1. V was pared by 6 bases and J by 7 bases, with 8 bases of the junction left unmatched. Per the germline V gene, CDR1 is SGHTA and CDR2 is FQGNSA. The CDR3 is 13 residues long. The CDR3 sequence: CASRNTGTGEQYF. CDR3 DNA sequence: TGTGCCAGCAGGAACACCGGGACAGGAGAGCAGTACTTC.

V gene TRBV5-1 combines with J gene TRBJ1-1; D perhaps matches TRBD1 (5 bases). The CDR3 consists of 15 residues. The ends were cut back, 4 bases at V and 1 base at J, with 14 bases in the middle. Looked up from germline, CDR1 is SGHRS and CDR2 is YFSETQ. CDR3 loop: CASSVETVSNTEAFF. CDR3 coding DNA: TGCGCCAGCAGCGTAGAGACAGTGTCGAACACTGAAGCTTTCTTT.

The chain employs TRBV4-1 and TRBJ1-2, with 7 bases identical to TRBD1. J gave up 2 bases and V 4 bases, and 7 bases lay outside the gene matches. This CDR3 contains 15 residues. Germline V gene data show CDR1 as MGHRA and CDR2 as YSYEKL. As DNA, the CDR3 is TGCGCCAGCAGCCGAATGACAGGGAACAACTATGGCTACACCTTC. Translated, it gives CASSRMTGNNYGYTF.

Comment on this clone: One end of the junction is discordant with germline, which a read error may explain. The chain is built from TRBV5-4 and TRBJ1-4, with D tentatively TRBD1 (5 bases). The germline CDR1 and CDR2 sequences are SGHNT and YYREEE (reference sequence). The CDR3 covers 16 residues. CDR3 DNA: TGTGCCAGCAGCTTCAAGTATGGGGGGGGAAGTGAAGAACTGTTTTTT. Protein product: CASSFKYGGGSEELFF.

CDR3 nucleotides: TGTGCCAGCAATCTATTAGGGGCCCAGAACACTGAAGCTTTCTTT. It translates to CASNLLGAQNTEAFF. The chain carries TRBV27 and TRBJ1-1; TRBD1 is a possible D gene (5 bases). Germline CDR1 is MNHEY and CDR2 is SMNVEV (reference sequence). Trimming shortened V by 7 bases and J by 1 base, and 16 bases separated the two germline ends. The CDR3 is 15 residues long.

This clone was counted a few times. The chain couples TRBV10-3 to TRBJ2-3; TRBD1 agrees at 8 bases. J lost 2 bases, V lost 6 bases, and 4 bases had no gene match. Looked up from germline, CDR1 is ENHRY and CDR2 is SYGVKD. The CDR3 has 14 amino acids. The CDR3 loop reads CAISRDRNTDTQYF. As DNA, the CDR3 is TGTGCCATCAGCCGGGACAGGAACACAGATACGCAGTATTTT.

CDR3 sequence: CASSIDGSSYEQYF. CDR3 DNA: TGTGCCAGTAGTATAGACGGGAGCTCCTACGAGCAGTACTTC. The chain employs TRBV19 and TRBJ2-7; TRBD2 is a possible D gene (6 bases). Trimming pared 0 bases from V and 0 bases from J, leaving 6 bases between. This CDR3 is built from 14 residues. Germline CDR1 reads LNHDA; CDR2 reads SQIVND (reference sequence).

The chain couples TRBV29-1 to TRBJ1-1, with 9 bases identical to TRBD1. V lost 4 bases, J lost 7 bases, and 4 bases stayed unmatched. The germline gives CDR1 SQVTM, CDR2 ANQGSEA. The CDR3 consists of 12 residues. CDR3 sequence reads: CSVVGQGFEAFF. In nucleotides, the CDR3 is TGCAGCGTTGTCGGACAGGGGTTTGAAGCTTTCTTT.

CDR3 loop: CASSQPGQGPDGYTF. In DNA, the CDR3 is TGTGCCAGCAGCCAGCCGGGACAGGGACCGGATGGCTACACCTTC. J is TRBJ1-2 and V is TRBV4-2, with TRBD1 identical over 9 bases. With 3 bases clipped from V and 6 bases from J, the junction kept 8 bases outside the gene matches. This CDR3 is built from 15 residues. In germline, CDR1 is LGHNA, CDR2 YNFKEQ.

This chain links TRBV5-1 with TRBJ2-7; a possible D gene is TRBD1 (6 bases). The CDR3 runs 15 residues. In germline, CDR1 is SGHRS, CDR2 YFSETQ. Trimming stripped 0 bases from V and 1 base from J, with 11 bases between. CDR3 loop: CASSLGGGQSYEQYF. For the CDR3, the DNA is TGCGCCAGCAGCTTGGGTGGGGGCCAGTCCTACGAGCAGTACTTC.

The chain links TRBV5-4 to TRBJ2-1; D is unresolved. This CDR3 spans 14 amino acids. V lost 4 bases and J 4 bases, leaving 12 bases between the germline ends. Germline assignment: CDR1 SGHNT and CDR2 YYREEE (reference sequence). CDR3 in amino acids: CASSLESSYNEQFF. The CDR3 region has the DNA TGTGCCAGCAGCCTGGAATCGTCGTACAATGAGCAGTTCTTC.

The rearrangement joins TRBV19 to TRBJ2-1, with 11 positions matching TRBD2. The V segment lost 5 bases and the J segment 7 bases; nucleotides outside the gene matches: 16. Germline V gives CDR1 LNHDA, CDR2 SQIVND (reference sequence). The CDR3 sequence is 18 residues long. CDR3 sequence: CASSHQVALAGDLNEQFF. The CDR3 DNA follows: TGTGCCAGTAGTCACCAGGTTGCACTAGCGGGAGATCTTAATGAGCAGTTCTTC.

The J gene is TRBJ2-1, the V gene TRBV7-2; D call uncertain. CDR3 size: 15 residues. With 0 bases removed from V and 0 bases from J, the gap between germline ends came to 6 bases. Germline assignment: CDR1 SGHTA and CDR2 FQGNSA. The CDR3 spells CASSLAASSYNEQFF. Written as DNA, the CDR3 is TGTGCCAGCAGCTTAGCGGCTAGCTCCTACAATGAGCAGTTCTTC.